A single sample is the source of the 2 T cell receptor beta chains below, sequenced in a study of post-analysis software for immune sequencing data. Overall study findings and caveats: A handful of TRBV segments were significantly more frequent in patients than in controls. TRBV5-6, TRBV5-1 and TRBV20-1 were among these segments.

Their target antigens are unknown. The TCR beta cDNA libraries carried unique molecular identifiers. TCRdb independently ran MiXCR on the PCR reads; one entry per CDR3 protein. The top ten hold under 15% of the sample, which has roughly 410,000 distinct CDR3 sequences, approximately 38% seen once. Sequenced material: blood. These receptors all stem from a girl under 18 with multiple sclerosis.

Regarding this clonotype: This CDR3 is missing its conserved last phenylalanine or tryptophan, likely due to a read error. The rearrangement joins TRBV3-1 to TRBJ2-1, with 7 bases that match TRBD1. Germline assignment: CDR1 LGHDT and CDR2 YNNKEL (reference sequence). The CDR3 runs 15 residues. Unmatched junction bases numbered 7, after V lost 1 base and J lost 7 bases. The CDR3 loop is CASSQGPGGMNEQFC. CDR3 in DNA: TGTGCCAGCAGCCAAGGCCCAGGGGGTATGAATGAGCAGTTCTGC.

This clonotype was seen more than once but under ten times. The chain employs TRBV6-5 and TRBJ2-3; 8 bases fit TRBD2. This CDR3 is built from 15 residues. Trimming took 6 bases from V and 6 from J; bases not matched to a gene: 11. Germline V lookup: CDR1 MNHEY, CDR2 SVGAGI. As DNA, the CDR3 is TGTGCCAGCAGCCGACGGGGGGGCCTGTCGGATACGCAGTATTTT. Encoded protein: CASSRRGGLSDTQYF.